The next 18 T cell receptor beta chains were all read from a single sample in a study of T-cell reconstitution after alpha-beta-depleted transplantation in children. Unique molecular identifiers tagged the TCRbeta library. One entry per CDR3 protein, called by TCRdb with MiXCR from the PCR reads. The table lists 640,000 or so distinct CDR3 sequences, around 17% of them singletons, with approximately 1% in the top ten. Specimen: PBMCs from the stem cell graft donor, collected from the stem cell graft. Receptors were obtained from a human donor who donated a stem cell graft to a child with acute myeloid leukemia.

The chain uses TRBV5-1 and TRBJ1-1; D perhaps matches TRBD1 (5 bases). This CDR3 has 17 residues. V lost 6 bases, J lost 0 bases, and 21 bases lay in between. CDR1 is SGHRS, CDR2 YFSETQ, per germline. Written as DNA, the CDR3 is TGCGCCAGCAATAAGGGGTCTCGGACATTCATGAACACTGAAGCTTTCTTT. Translated: CASNKGSRTFMNTEAFF.

This clonotype was detected ten times or more. The chain uses TRBV10-3 and TRBJ1-1; a weak D match, TRBD1 (6 bases). Germline assignment: CDR1 ENHRY and CDR2 SYGVKD. This CDR3 is 13 amino acids long. Between the trimmed V and J ends, which lost 4 bases and 2 bases, there was a span of 8 bases. The CDR3, as DNA: TGTGCCATCAGTGGGGACACTAACACTGAAGCTTTCTTT. Translating gives CAISGDTNTEAFF.

This clonotype was counted at least ten times. V gene TRBV6-1 combines with J gene TRBJ1-3, with unresolved D. Germline V CDR1 and CDR2: MNHNS, SASEGT. Trimming removed 4 bases from V and 0 bases from J, with 10 bases in between. This CDR3 has 15 amino acids. The CDR3 DNA reads TGTGCCAGCAGTGGACTCCACAGCTCTGGAAACACCATATATTTT. Protein sequence: CASSGLHSSGNTIYF.

There are a few counts of this clonotype. V and J are TRBV7-9 and TRBJ2-1; D not resolved. This CDR3 spans 15 amino acids. Trimming removed 5 bases at V and 4 bases at J, with 15 bases between. The V gene's germline CDR1 is SEHNR and CDR2 FQNEAQ (reference sequence). CDR3 sequence reads: CASSPRSMSYNEQFF. In DNA, the CDR3 is TGTGCCAGCAGCCCCCGCAGCATGAGTTACAATGAGCAGTTCTTC.

A few counts support this clonotype. This chain uses TRBV20-1 with TRBJ2-6; 8 bases are shared with TRBD1. Germline CDR1 and CDR2: DFQATT and SNEGSKA (reference sequence). V was clipped by 3 bases and J by 2 bases; unmatched bases: 3. The CDR3 totals 15 residues. Written as DNA, the CDR3 is TGCAGTGCTAGGGAACAGGGGGCTGGGGCCAACGTCCTGACTTTC. Protein sequence: CSAREQGAGANVLTF.

About this clonotype itself: A junction boundary mismatches the germline segment, possibly from a read error. The chain combines TRBV20-1 with TRBJ2-7; 11 nucleotides line up with TRBD2. The CDR3 spans 16 residues. CDR1 and CDR2 from the germline V gene are DFQATT and SNEGSKA (reference sequence). This CDR3 is CCARGKDTSGGTEQYF. The CDR3 nucleotides read TGCTGTGCTAGAGGGAAGGACACTAGCGGGGGAACCGAGCAGTACTTC.

This clonotype was detected ten times or more. This chain connects TRBV6-1 to TRBJ2-1; a weak D match, TRBD1 (7 bases). Germline loops: CDR1 MNHNS, CDR2 SASEGT. V dropped 6 bases and J dropped 7 bases, with 16 bases sitting between them. This CDR3 region has 14 residues. The CDR3 protein is CASSARGARNEQFF. The CDR3 DNA follows: TGTGCCAGCAGCGCCAGGGGGGCCAGGAATGAGCAGTTCTTC.

In its sample, this clonotype was seen a few times. J is TRBJ1-1 and V is TRBV7-9; D possibly corresponds to TRBD1 (6 bases). The CDR3 extends over 17 amino acids. Germline V gene data show CDR1 as SEHNR and CDR2 as FQNEAQ (reference sequence). With 2 bases removed from V and 4 bases from J, the gap between germline ends came to 20 bases. CDR3 amino acids: CASSLTQGGGIGTEAFF. CDR3 in DNA: TGTGCCAGCAGCTTAACCCAGGGAGGGGGTATTGGCACTGAAGCTTTCTTT.

This clonotype came up a few times. V usage is TRBV7-3 and J usage is TRBJ2-3; D gene uncertain. The CDR3 loop spans 15 amino acids. CDR1 is SGHTA and CDR2 is FQGTGA in the germline V gene. Trimming took off 1 base at V and 1 base at J, with 9 bases between the two ends. The CDR3: CASSLIFGGTDTQYF. The CDR3 DNA sequence: TGTGCCAGCAGCTTAATTTTTGGTGGCACAGATACGCAGTATTTT. Based on the CDR3 plus reference TRBV7-3 and TRBJ2-3, the full variable domain is GAGVSQTPSNKVTEKGKYVELRCDPISGHTALYWYRQSLGQGPEFLIYFQGTGAADDSGLPNDRFFAVRPEGSVSTLKIQRTERGDSAVYLCASSLIFGGTDTQYFGPGTRLTVL.

J is TRBJ1-2 and V is TRBV5-1, with no clear D. The CDR3 loop spans 14 amino acids. V lost 4 bases and J lost 6, with 16 bases in between. Germline V gene data show CDR1 as SGHRS and CDR2 as YFSETQ. CDR3: CASSPEVPGDGYTF. CDR3 DNA: TGCGCCAGCAGCCCGGAAGTGCCAGGAGATGGCTACACCTTC. Drawing the rest from reference TRBV5-1 and TRBJ1-2, the complete variable domain is KAGVTQTPRYLIKTRGQQVTLSCSPISGHRSVSWYQQTPGQGLQFLFEYFSETQRNKGNFPGRFSGRQFSNSRSEMNVSTLELGDSALYLCASSPEVPGDGYTFGSGTRLTVV.

The count of this clonotype is one. This chain joins TRBV5-1 and TRBJ2-2, with D unresolved. The CDR3 sequence is 18 residues long. The ends were cut back, 2 bases at V and 3 bases at J, with 20 bases in the middle. Germline values: CDR1 SGHRS, CDR2 YFSETQ. The CDR3 region has the DNA TGCGCCAGCAGCTTAGCCCTAGGCACAAGCATGGACACCGGGGAGCTGTTTTTT. Its translation is CASSLALGTSMDTGELFF.

Only a few counts were recorded for this clonotype. This CDR3 reads CASSPRTGGADGYTF. CDR3 nucleotide sequence: TGTGCCAGCAGCCCCCGGACAGGGGGCGCGGATGGCTACACCTTC. This chain links TRBV7-2 with TRBJ1-2; TRBD1 matches at 11 bases. J gave up 6 bases and V 5 bases, and 8 bases lay outside the gene matches. The V gene's germline CDR1 is SGHTA and CDR2 FQGNSA. CDR3 size: 15 residues.

The chain couples TRBV7-2 to TRBJ2-6, with D unresolved. The CDR3 runs 17 residues. Trimming stripped 5 bases from V and 2 bases from J, with 16 bases between. Germline-derived CDR1 and CDR2 are SGHTA and FQGNSA. CDR3 amino acids: CASSPRRGNTGANVLTF. The CDR3 DNA is TGTGCCAGCAGCCCCCGGCGCGGTAATACTGGGGCCAACGTCCTGACTTTC.

This chain joins TRBV15 and TRBJ2-4; 8 bases are shared with TRBD1. CDR3 length: 18 residues. Trimming removed 3 bases from V and 6 bases from J; junction bases left unmatched: 16. Germline CDR1 reads LNHNV; CDR2 reads YYDKDF (reference sequence). As DNA, the CDR3 is TGTGCCACCAGCAGCCTAACCTTTGGACAGGGAAGGGGAAACATTCAGTACTTC. It codes for CATSSLTFGQGRGNIQYF.

At least ten counts were recorded for this clonotype. The chain is built from TRBV29-1 and TRBJ2-6, with TRBD1 as a possible D gene (6 bases). This CDR3 has 14 amino acids. Trimming removed 6 bases from V and 2 bases from J, with 11 bases in between. CDR1 is SQVTM, CDR2 ANQGSEA, per germline. In nucleotides, the CDR3 is TGCAGCGTGACCGAGGGGGCTGGGGCCAACGTCCTGACTTTC. It specifies CSVTEGAGANVLTF.

Ten or more counts support this clonotype. The chain is built from TRBV4-3 and TRBJ1-2; D not certain. The V end lost 1 base, the J end lost 0 bases, and 9 bases lay between the germline ends. The CDR3 is made up of 15 amino acids. Germline CDR1 is LGHNA and CDR2 is YSLEER. The CDR3 here is CASSQGHSPNYGYTF. The CDR3, as DNA: TGCGCCAGCAGCCAAGGGCACAGCCCTAACTATGGCTACACCTTC.

There are many counts of this clonotype. The rearrangement links TRBV6-5 to TRBJ2-3; no clear D. Germline-derived CDR1 and CDR2 are MNHEY and SVGAGI. CDR3 length equals 15 residues. V lost 2 bases and J 0 bases, leaving 9 bases between the germline ends. The CDR3 spells CASSYRSPSTDTQYF. DNA of the CDR3: TGTGCCAGCAGTTACCGGTCACCTAGCACAGATACGCAGTATTTT.

This chain links TRBV11-2 with TRBJ2-2, with 8 bases matching TRBD2. CDR3 length: 17 residues. Per germline, CDR1 SGHAT and CDR2 FQNNGV. Losses at the gene ends were 2 bases for V and 4 bases for J; bases not matched to a gene: 9. DNA for the CDR3: TGTGCCAGCAGCTTAAGGGCGGGGGGCTTAGGCACCGGGGAGCTGTTTTTT. Its translation: CASSLRAGGLGTGELFF.